This T cell receptor (beta chain) was sequenced during a study of CD8+ T cells in alopecia areata. Study-level information: The protocol delivered tofacitinib for 6 to 18 months, then withdrew it for 6 months.

In regard to this clone: Its antigen is still unknown.

The treatment was: oral pan-JAK inhibitor, 5-10 mg twice daily. Per the germline V gene, CDR1 is LGHNA and CDR2 is YNFKEQ. The CDR3 length is 11 residues. V was cut by 3 bases and J by 3 bases, with 3 bases left in between. Findings of the study overall: For lesional scalp, especially alopecia totalis/universalis, clonality was higher than in normal scalp. Scalp samples also contribute reads from the resident alphabeta T cells found in normal skin. Scalp clonality and expanded CD8+ clones among the top 100 fell significantly with tofacitinib.

Once RNA had been extracted, it was reverse transcribed into cDNA to act as the sequencing template. This table comes from immunoSEQ multiplex PCR, and its TCRdb copy is limited to in-frame clones, with some not included. The sample has 160,000 or so clones, roughly 60% seen once. The J gene is TRBJ2-7, the V gene TRBV4-2; D remains ambiguous. The sample in question was CD4+ T cells sorted from blood, obtained between weeks 55 and 65, from a patient treated with tofacitinib. The receptor was isolated from a human donor with alopecia areata. The CDR3 region has the DNA TGTGCCAGCAGCCATAGCTACGAGCAGTACTTC. Translation gives CASSHSYEQYF.